The source of this T cell receptor beta chain is a study of blood T cells in healthy people across ages. Whole-study results and caveats: Across samples, TCR beta diversity tracked strongly with naive T cell percentage. Diversity was estimated from one million T cells, and these estimates were considered underestimates.

For this clonotype: Its antigen is still unknown.

Through a sample-barcoded 5' primer and a J-beta primer mix, a second PCR was run for roughly 6 to 11 cycles. Each CDR3 protein gets one entry after TCRdb re-called the 5' RACE reads with MiXCR. The sample includes approximately 1,000,000 distinct CDR3 sequences, more than 40% of them seen just once. The sequence was collected from a woman in her fifties or sixties in good health. The sample consisted of blood.

CDR3 in amino acids: CASSQQGPKGSNEQFF. The DNA for the CDR3 is TGTGCCAGCAGTCAACAGGGTCCTAAAGGGTCCAATGAGCAGTTCTTC. The V call is TRBV27, the J call TRBJ2-7; D possibly corresponds to TRBD1 (6 bases). TRBJ2-1 explains the end of the DNA better; the J call may be wrong. The germline gives CDR1 MNHEY, CDR2 SMNVEV (reference sequence). The length of the CDR3 is 16 residues.